This TCR beta chain was sequenced for a study of blood T cell repertoires in COVID-19. The overall study: The United States, Italy and Spain provided the acute and convalescent COVID-19 samples. Sources were T cells, B-cell-depleted T cells, or PBMCs; the material itself was cDNA or gDNA.

Original analysis: Amplification of reference gene primers provided the estimated nucleated cell counts. Sequenced by immunoSEQ multiplex PCR; TCRdb stores in-frame clones only, minus some. Clone size and V and J calls were adopted from that table, with D and trimming inferred from the DNA. The table records approximately 260,000 clones, roughly 84% of them present only once. This TCR was recovered from a woman aged 40-49 years who had recovered from COVID-19. Source material: peripheral blood.

In nucleotides, the CDR3 is TGCGCCAGCAGCCAAGTTCTGGTAACTAGCGGGGAGACCCAGTACTTC. Translated: CASSQVLVTSGETQYF. This sequence joins TRBV4-1 and TRBJ2-5; 9 bases are shared with TRBD2. Germline lookup yields CDR1 MGHRA and CDR2 YSYEKL. The CDR3 sequence is 16 residues long. The V gene end was trimmed by 1 base and the J gene end by 5 bases; junction bases not matched to a gene: 8.